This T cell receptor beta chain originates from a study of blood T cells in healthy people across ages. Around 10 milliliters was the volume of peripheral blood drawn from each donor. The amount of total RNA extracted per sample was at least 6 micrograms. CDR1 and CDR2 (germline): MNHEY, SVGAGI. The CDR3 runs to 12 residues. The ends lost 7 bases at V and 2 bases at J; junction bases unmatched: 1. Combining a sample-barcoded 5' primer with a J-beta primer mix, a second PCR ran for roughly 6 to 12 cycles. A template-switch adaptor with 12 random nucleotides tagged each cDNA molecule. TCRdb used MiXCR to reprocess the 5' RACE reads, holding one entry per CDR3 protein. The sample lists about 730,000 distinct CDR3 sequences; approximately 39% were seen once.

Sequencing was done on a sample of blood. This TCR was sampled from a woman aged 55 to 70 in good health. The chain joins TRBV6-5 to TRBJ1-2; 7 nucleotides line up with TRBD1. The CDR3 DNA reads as TGTGCCAGCAAGGACAGGAACTATGGCTACACCTTC. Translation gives CASKDRNYGYTF.